The source of this T cell receptor beta chain is a study of technical replicates of blood from a few donors. Profiling relied on immunoSEQ multiplex PCR, and the TCRdb table lists in-frame clones only, not all of them. The table has roughly 79,000 clones, under 96% seen once; the top ten hold around 0.38%. The V gene's germline CDR1 is SGHTA and CDR2 FQGNSA. The CDR3 is 12 amino acids. V lost 5 bases, J lost 6 bases, and 7 bases lay in between. The sequenced sample was T cells isolated from PBMCs. This sequence joins TRBV7-2 and TRBJ2-2; D may be TRBD2 (5 bases). The TCR originated in a human donor in good health. The CDR3 nucleotides are TGTGCCAGCAGCAAGAGGGCCGGGGAGCTGTTTTTT. Its translation is CASSKRAGELFF.